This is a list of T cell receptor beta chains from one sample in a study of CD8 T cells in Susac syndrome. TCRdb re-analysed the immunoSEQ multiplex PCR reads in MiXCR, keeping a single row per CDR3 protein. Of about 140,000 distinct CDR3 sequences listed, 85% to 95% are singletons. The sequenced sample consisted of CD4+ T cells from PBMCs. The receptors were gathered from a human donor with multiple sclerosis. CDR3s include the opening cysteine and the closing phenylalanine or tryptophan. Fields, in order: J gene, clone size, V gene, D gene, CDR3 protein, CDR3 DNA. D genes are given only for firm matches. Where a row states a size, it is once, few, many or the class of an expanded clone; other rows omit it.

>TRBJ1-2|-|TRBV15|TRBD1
CATSRAAGQGDGYTF
TGTGCCACCAGCAGAGCCGCGGGACAGGGAGACGGCTACACCTTC
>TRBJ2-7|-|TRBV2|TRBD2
CASSSPSGQSYF
TGTGCCAGCAGCTCCCCTAGCGGACAAAGCTACTTC
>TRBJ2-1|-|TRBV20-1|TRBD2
CSGRPAGGHNEQFF
TGCAGTGGGAGGCCAGCGGGAGGCCACAATGAGCAGTTCTTC
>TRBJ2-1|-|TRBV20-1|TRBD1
CSAPRTQDRDGSYNEQFF
TGCAGTGCCCCCCGAACACAGGACAGGGACGGCTCCTACAATGAGCAGTTCTTC
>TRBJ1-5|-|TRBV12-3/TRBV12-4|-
CASSLFSGNQPQHF
TGTGCCAGCAGTTTATTTTCGGGCAATCAGCCCCAGCATTTT
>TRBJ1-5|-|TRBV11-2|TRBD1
CASSPDRDLNQPQHF
TGTGCCAGCTCCCCAGACAGGGACCTCAATCAGCCCCAGCATTTT
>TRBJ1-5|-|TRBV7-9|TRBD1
CASSNHRDSIHF
TGTGCCAGCTCGAATCACCGGGACAGTATACATTTT
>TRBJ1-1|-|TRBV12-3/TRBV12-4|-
CASSLLGAFGAFF
TGTGCCAGCAGTTTGTTAGGGGCTTTTGGGGCTTTCTTT
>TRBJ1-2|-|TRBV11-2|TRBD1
CASSLLTGGAGGYTF
TGTGCCAGCAGCTTATTGACAGGGGGCGCCGGGGGCTACACCTTC
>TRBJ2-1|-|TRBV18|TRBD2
CASSPREGEQFF
TGTGCCAGCTCACCGCGGGAGGGCGAGCAGTTCTTC
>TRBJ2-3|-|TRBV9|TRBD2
CASSVGFRGTSGTDTQYF
TGTGCCAGCAGCGTAGGATTTCGCGGGACTAGCGGCACAGATACGCAGTATTTT
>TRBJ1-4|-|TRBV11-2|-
CASSSKNRAELFF
TGTGCCAGCAGCTCCAAAAACAGGGCCGAACTGTTTTTT
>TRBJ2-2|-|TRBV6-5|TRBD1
CASRTGERATGELFF
TGTGCCAGCAGAACAGGGGAGCGCGCCACCGGGGAGCTGTTTTTT
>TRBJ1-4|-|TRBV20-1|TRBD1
CSANAETGVTNEKLFF
TGCAGTGCTAATGCCGAGACAGGGGTTACTAATGAAAAACTGTTTTTT
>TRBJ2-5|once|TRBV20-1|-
CSASGSPGYLKTQYF
TGCAGTGCTAGTGGTTCACCGGGATACTTAAAGACCCAGTACTTC
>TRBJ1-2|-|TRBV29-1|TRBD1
CSVAREQGAQNYGYTF
TGCAGCGTTGCAAGGGAACAGGGGGCGCAAAACTATGGCTACACCTTC
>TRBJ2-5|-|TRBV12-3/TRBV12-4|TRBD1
CASSFGQGKETQYF
TGTGCCAGCAGTTTTGGACAGGGAAAAGAGACCCAGTACTTC
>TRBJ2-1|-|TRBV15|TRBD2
CATSRDPGTSGGNNEQFF
TGTGCCACCAGCAGGGACCCCGGGACTAGCGGGGGAAACAATGAGCAGTTCTTC
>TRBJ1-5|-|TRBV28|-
CASSFRGHNQPQHF
TGTGCCAGCAGTTTTAGGGGTCACAATCAGCCCCAGCATTTT
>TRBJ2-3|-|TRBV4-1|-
CASSQDPGYPDTQYF
TGCGCCAGCAGCCAAGATCCAGGGTACCCAGATACGCAGTATTTT
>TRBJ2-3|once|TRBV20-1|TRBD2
CSAQAGVAADTQYF
TGCAGTGCTCAAGCGGGAGTTGCAGCAGATACGCAGTATTTT
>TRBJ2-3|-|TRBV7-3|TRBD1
CASSYRQGNLDTQYF
TGTGCCAGCAGCTACCGACAGGGGAATCTGGATACGCAGTATTTT
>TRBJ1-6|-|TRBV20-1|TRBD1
CSASKATGLLVSSYNSPLHF
TGCAGTGCCTCAAAAGCGACAGGGCTGTTGGTGAGCTCCTATAATTCACCCCTCCACTTT
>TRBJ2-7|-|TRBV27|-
CASSLGREGPYEQYF
TGTGCCAGCAGTTTAGGGAGAGAGGGGCCCTACGAGCAGTACTTC
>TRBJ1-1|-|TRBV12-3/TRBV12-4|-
CASRPGSQLMNTEAFF
TGTGCCAGCAGGCCCGGGTCTCAACTGATGAACACTGAAGCTTTCTTT
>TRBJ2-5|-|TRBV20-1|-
CSARDRPPIQTQYF
TGCAGTGCTAGAGACCGGCCCCCCATTCAGACCCAGTACTTC
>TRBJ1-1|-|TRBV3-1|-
CASSQVDGRSPGNTEAFF
TGTGCCAGCAGCCAAGTAGATGGAAGATCCCCAGGGAACACTGAAGCTTTCTTT
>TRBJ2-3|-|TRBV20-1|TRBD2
CSASSGGVDTQYF
TGCAGTGCTTCTAGCGGGGGGGTGGATACGCAGTATTTT
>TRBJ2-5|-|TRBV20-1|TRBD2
CSASGRASGTQYF
TGCAGTGCTAGCGGGAGGGCTTCAGGGACCCAGTACTTC
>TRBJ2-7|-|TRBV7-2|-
CASSLGSAIAYEQYF
TGTGCCAGCAGCTTAGGGTCAGCCATTGCCTACGAGCAGTACTTC
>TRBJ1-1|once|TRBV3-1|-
CASSRGRNTEAFF
TGTGCCAGCAGCCGGGGGAGGAACACTGAAGCTTTCTTT
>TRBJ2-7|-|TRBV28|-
CASSLRREQYF
TGTGCCAGCAGTTTACGGAGGGAGCAGTACTTC
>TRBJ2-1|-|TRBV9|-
CASSVVGNYNEQFF
TGTGCCAGCAGCGTAGTGGGAAACTACAATGAGCAGTTCTTC
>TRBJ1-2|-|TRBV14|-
CASSQVHPYGYTF
TGTGCCAGCAGCCAAGTTCACCCCTATGGCTACACCTTC
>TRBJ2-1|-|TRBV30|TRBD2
CAWSVRVLAGLDEQFF
TGTGCCTGGAGTGTACGGGTGCTAGCGGGGTTGGATGAGCAGTTCTTC
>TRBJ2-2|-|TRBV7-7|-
CASSRNYGELFF
TGTGCCAGCAGCCGAAATTACGGGGAGCTGTTTTTT
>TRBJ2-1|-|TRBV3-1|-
CASSRAQGSYNEQFF
TGTGCCAGCAGCCGAGCCCAGGGCTCCTACAATGAGCAGTTCTTC
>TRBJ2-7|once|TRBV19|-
CASSPSFGATYEQYF
TGTGCCAGTAGTCCGTCATTCGGGGCGACCTACGAGCAGTACTTC
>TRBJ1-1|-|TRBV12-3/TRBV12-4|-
CASSLSGASRGEAFF
TGTGCCAGCAGTTTATCGGGGGCGTCCAGAGGTGAAGCTTTCTTT
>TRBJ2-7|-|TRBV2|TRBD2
CASSGTSSEQYF
TGTGCCAGCAGTGGGACTAGTAGCGAGCAGTACTTC
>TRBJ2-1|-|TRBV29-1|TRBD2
CSVGGLAGGRGSSNEQFF
TGCAGCGTTGGGGGACTAGCGGGAGGTAGGGGTTCTTCCAATGAGCAGTTCTTC
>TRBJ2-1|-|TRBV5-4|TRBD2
CASSNRLAGRPEQFF
TGTGCCAGCAGCAACAGACTAGCGGGACGGCCTGAGCAGTTCTTC
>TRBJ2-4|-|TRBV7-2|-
CASSPRTAPLSIQYF
TGTGCCAGCAGCCCCCGGACAGCTCCGTTAAGCATTCAGTACTTC
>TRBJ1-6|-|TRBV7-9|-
CASSLDQYNSPLHF
TGTGCCAGCAGCTTAGATCAGTATAATTCACCCCTCCACTTT
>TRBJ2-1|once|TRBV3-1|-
CASSHPRAASYNEQFF
TGTGCCAGCAGCCACCCCAGAGCGGCGTCCTACAATGAGCAGTTCTTC
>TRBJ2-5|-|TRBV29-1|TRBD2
CSASPRGGEETQYF
TGCAGCGCCTCCCCTCGGGGGGGGGAAGAGACCCAGTACTTC
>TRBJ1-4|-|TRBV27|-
CASRTTNEKLFF
TGTGCCAGTCGCACAACTAATGAAAAACTGTTTTTT
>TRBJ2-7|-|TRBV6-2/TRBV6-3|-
CASSSWRGAGMDYEQYF
TGTGCCAGCAGTTCGTGGAGGGGGGCAGGGATGGACTACGAGCAGTACTTC
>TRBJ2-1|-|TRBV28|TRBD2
CASSTGLAGVLNEQFF
TGTGCCAGCAGTACCGGACTAGCGGGAGTTCTGAATGAGCAGTTCTTC
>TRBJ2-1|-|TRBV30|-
CAWRRGGVGEQFF
TGTGCCTGGAGGCGAGGAGGAGTCGGTGAGCAGTTCTTC